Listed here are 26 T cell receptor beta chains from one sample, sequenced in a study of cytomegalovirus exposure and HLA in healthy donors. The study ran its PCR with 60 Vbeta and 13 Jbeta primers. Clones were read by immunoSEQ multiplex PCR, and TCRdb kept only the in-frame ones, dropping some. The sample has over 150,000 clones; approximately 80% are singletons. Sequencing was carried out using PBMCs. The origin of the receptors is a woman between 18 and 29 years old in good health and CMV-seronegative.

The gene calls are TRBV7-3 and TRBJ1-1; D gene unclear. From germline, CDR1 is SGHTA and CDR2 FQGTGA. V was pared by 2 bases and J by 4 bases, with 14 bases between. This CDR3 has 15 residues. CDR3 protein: CASSLSSGRSTEAFF. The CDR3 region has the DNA TGTGCCAGCAGCTTATCTTCGGGTAGGAGCACTGAAGCTTTCTTT.

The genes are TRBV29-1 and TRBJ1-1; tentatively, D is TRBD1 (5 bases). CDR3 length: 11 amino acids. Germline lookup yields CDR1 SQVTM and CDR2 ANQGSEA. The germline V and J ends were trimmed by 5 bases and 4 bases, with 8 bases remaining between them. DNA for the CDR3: TGCAGCGTTAAGGGGCGCACTGAAGCTTTCTTT. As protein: CSVKGRTEAFF.

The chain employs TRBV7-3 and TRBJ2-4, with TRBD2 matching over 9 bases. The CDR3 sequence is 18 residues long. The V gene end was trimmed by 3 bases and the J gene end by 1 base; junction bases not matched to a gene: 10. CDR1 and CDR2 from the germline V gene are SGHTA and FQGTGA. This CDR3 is CASSFGGSSGGAKNIQYF. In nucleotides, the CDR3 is TGTGCCAGCAGCTTTGGGGGCTCCAGCGGGGGGGCCAAAAACATTCAGTACTTC. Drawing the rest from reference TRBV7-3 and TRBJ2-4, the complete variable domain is GAGVSQTPSNKVTEKGKYVELRCDPISGHTALYWYRQSLGQGPEFLIYFQGTGAADDSGLPNDRFFAVRPEGSVSTLKIQRTERGDSAVYLCASSFGGSSGGAKNIQYFGAGTRLSVL.

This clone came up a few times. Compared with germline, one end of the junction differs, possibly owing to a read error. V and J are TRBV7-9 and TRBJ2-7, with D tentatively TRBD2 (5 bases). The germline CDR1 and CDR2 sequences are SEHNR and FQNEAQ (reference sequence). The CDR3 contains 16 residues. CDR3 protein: CSSSLVLVPGTYEQYF. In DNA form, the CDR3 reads TGTTCCAGCAGCTTAGTGTTAGTCCCGGGGACCTACGAGCAGTACTTC.

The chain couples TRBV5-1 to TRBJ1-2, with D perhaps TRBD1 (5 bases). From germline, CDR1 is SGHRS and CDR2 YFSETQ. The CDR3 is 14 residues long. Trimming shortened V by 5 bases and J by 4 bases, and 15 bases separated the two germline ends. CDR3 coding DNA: TGCGCCAGCAGGGTTTCCGGGGGTGGCTATGGCTACACCTTC. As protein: CASRVSGGGYGYTF. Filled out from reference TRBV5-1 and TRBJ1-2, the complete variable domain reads KAGVTQTPRYLIKTRGQQVTLSCSPISGHRSVSWYQQTPGQGLQFLFEYFSETQRNKGNFPGRFSGRQFSNSRSEMNVSTLELGDSALYLCASRVSGGGYGYTFGSGTRLTVV.

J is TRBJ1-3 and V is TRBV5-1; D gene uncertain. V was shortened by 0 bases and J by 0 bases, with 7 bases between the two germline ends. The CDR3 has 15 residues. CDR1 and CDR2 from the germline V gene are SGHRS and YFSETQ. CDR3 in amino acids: CASSLALSSGNTIYF. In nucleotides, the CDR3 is TGCGCCAGCAGCTTGGCCCTTAGCTCTGGAAACACCATATATTTT.

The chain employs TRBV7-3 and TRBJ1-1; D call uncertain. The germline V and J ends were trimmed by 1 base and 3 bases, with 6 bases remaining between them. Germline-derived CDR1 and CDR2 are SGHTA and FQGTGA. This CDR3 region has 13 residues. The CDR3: CASSLSSDTEAFF. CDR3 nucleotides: TGTGCCAGCAGCTTAAGTTCGGACACTGAAGCTTTCTTT. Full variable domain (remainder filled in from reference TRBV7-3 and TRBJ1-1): GAGVSQTPSNKVTEKGKYVELRCDPISGHTALYWYRQSLGQGPEFLIYFQGTGAADDSGLPNDRFFAVRPEGSVSTLKIQRTERGDSAVYLCASSLSSDTEAFFGQGTRLTVV.

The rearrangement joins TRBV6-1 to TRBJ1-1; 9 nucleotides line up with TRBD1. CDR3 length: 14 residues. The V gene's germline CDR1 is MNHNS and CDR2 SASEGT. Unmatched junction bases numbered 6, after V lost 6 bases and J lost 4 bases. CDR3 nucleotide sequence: TGTGCCAGCAGGTTTGGACAGGGGAGCACTGAAGCTTTCTTT. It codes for CASRFGQGSTEAFF.

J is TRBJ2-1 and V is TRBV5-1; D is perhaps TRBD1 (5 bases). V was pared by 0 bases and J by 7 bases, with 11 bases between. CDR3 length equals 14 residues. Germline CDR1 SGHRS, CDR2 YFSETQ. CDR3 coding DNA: TGCGCCAGCAGCTTGGGACAGAACCTGAATGAGCAGTTCTTC. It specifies CASSLGQNLNEQFF.

CDR3 loop: CASTVGQPNTEAFF. In nucleotides, the CDR3 is TGTGCCAGCACCGTCGGACAGCCGAACACTGAAGCTTTCTTT. V gene TRBV7-9 combines with J gene TRBJ1-1; TRBD1 might be the D (6 bases). The CDR3 covers 14 residues. Trimming took off 7 bases at V and 1 base at J, with 13 bases between the two ends. Germline V gene data show CDR1 as SEHNR and CDR2 as FQNEAQ (reference sequence). The variable domain in full, completed from reference TRBV7-9 and TRBJ1-1, reads DTGVSQNPRHKITKRGQNVTFRCDPISEHNRLYWYRQTLGQGPEFLTYFQNEAQLEKSRLLSDRFSAERPKGSFSTLEIQRTEQGDSAMYLCASTVGQPNTEAFFGQGTRLTVV.

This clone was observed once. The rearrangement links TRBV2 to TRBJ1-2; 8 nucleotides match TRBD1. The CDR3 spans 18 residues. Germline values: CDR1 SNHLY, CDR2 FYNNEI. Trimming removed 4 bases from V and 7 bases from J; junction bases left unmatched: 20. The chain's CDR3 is CASSGNSRRPQGAGGYTF. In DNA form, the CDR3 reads TGTGCCAGCAGTGGTAACAGCCGTAGACCTCAGGGGGCGGGTGGCTACACCTTC.

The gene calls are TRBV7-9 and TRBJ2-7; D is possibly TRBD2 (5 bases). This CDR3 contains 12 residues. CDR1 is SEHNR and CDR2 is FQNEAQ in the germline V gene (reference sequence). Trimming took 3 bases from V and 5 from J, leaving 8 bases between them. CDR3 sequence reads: CASSFTRDEQYF. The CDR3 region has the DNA TGTGCCAGCAGCTTCACTAGGGACGAGCAGTACTTC.

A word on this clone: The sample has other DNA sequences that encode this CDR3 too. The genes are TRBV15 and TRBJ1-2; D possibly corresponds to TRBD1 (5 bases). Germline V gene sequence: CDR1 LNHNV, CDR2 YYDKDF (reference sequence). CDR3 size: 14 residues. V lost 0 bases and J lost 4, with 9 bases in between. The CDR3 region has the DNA TGTGCCACCAGCAGAGATCGGGGGGGCTATGGCTACACCTTC. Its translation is CATSRDRGGYGYTF.

The CDR3 DNA reads as TGTGCCAGCAGCGCGCGGTGGGGGGGAGGCACTGAAGCTTTCTTT. This gives the protein CASSARWGGGTEAFF. J is TRBJ1-1 and V is TRBV5-5, with TRBD1 as a possible D gene (5 bases). Trimming shortened V by 4 bases and J by 4 bases, and 17 bases separated the two germline ends. The CDR3 length is 15 residues. Germline CDR1 and CDR2: SGHKS and YYEKEE (reference sequence).

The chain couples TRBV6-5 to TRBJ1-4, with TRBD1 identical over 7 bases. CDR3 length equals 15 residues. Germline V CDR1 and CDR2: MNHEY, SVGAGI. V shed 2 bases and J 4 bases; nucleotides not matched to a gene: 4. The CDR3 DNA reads TGTGCCAGCAGTTACGATACAGGGGTTAATGAAAAACTGTTTTTT. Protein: CASSYDTGVNEKLFF.

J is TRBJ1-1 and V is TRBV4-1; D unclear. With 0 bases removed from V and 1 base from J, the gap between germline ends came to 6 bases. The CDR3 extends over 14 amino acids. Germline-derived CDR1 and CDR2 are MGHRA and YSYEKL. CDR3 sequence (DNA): TGCGCCAGCAGCCAAGATCGGGGGAACACTGAAGCTTTCTTT. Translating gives CASSQDRGNTEAFF.

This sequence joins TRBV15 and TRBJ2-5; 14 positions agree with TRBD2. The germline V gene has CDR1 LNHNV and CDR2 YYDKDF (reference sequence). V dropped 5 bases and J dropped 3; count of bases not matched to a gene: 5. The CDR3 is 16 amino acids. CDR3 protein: CATSEGLAGAKETQYF. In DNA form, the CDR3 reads TGTGCCACCAGCGAGGGACTAGCGGGAGCGAAAGAGACCCAGTACTTC.

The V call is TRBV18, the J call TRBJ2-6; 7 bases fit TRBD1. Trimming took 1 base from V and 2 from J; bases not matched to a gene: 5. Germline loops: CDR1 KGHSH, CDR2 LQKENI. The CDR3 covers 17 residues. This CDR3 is CASSPLQGKTGANVLTF. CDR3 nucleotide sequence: TGTGCCAGCTCACCACTACAGGGGAAAACTGGGGCCAACGTCCTGACTTTC.

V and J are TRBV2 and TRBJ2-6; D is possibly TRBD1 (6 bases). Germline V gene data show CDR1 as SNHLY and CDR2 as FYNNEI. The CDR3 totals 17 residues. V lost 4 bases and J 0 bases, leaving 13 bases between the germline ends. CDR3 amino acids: CASSVTGVYSGANVLTF. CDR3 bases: TGTGCCAGCAGTGTGACAGGCGTATACTCTGGGGCCAACGTCCTGACTTTC.

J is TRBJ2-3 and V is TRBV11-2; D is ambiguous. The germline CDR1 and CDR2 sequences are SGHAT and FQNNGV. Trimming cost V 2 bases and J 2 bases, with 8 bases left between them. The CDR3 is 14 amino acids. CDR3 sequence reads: CASSLRGYTDTQYF. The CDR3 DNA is TGTGCCAGCAGCTTACGCGGATACACAGATACGCAGTATTTT.

For the CDR3, the DNA is TGCAGCGTTGAACCTACAGGGAGAGGTGCTGAAGCTTTCTTT. Residues: CSVEPTGRGAEAFF. The J gene is TRBJ1-1, the V gene TRBV29-1, with D possibly matching TRBD1 (6 bases). The CDR3 extends over 14 amino acids. The V and J ends lost 2 bases and 6 bases respectively, with 16 bases between them. The germline V gene encodes CDR1 SQVTM and CDR2 ANQGSEA.

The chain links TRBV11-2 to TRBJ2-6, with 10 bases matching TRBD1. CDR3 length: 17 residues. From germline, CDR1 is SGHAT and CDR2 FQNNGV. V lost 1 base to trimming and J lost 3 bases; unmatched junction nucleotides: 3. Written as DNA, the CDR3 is TGTGCCAGCAGCTTAGGGACAGGGGGATTTGGGGCCAACGTCCTGACTTTC. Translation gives CASSLGTGGFGANVLTF.

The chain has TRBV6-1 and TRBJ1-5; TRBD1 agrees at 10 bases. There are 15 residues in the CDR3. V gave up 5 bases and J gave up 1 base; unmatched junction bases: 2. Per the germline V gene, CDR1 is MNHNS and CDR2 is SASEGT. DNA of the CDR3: TGTGCCAGCAGTCGACAGGGGGCAAGCAATCAGCCCCAGCATTTT. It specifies CASSRQGASNQPQHF.

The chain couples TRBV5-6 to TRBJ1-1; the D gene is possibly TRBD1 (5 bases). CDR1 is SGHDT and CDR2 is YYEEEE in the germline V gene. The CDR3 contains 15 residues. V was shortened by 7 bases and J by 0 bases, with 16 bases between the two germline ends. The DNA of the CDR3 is TGTGCCAGCGGTACAAACCCGACAGTGAACACTGAAGCTTTCTTT. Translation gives CASGTNPTVNTEAFF. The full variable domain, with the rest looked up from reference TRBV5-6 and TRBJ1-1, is DAGVTQSPTHLIKTRGQQVTLRCSPKSGHDTVSWYQQALGQGPQFIFQYYEEEERQRGNFPDRFSGHQFPNYSSELNVNALLLGDSALYLCASGTNPTVNTEAFFGQGTRLTVV.

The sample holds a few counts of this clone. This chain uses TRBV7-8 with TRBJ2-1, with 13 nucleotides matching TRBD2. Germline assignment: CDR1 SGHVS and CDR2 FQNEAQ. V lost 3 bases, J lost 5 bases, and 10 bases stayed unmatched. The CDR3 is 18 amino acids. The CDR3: CASSFRLAGGSGNNEQFF. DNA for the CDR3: TGTGCCAGCAGCTTCCGACTAGCGGGGGGATCGGGAAACAATGAGCAGTTCTTC.

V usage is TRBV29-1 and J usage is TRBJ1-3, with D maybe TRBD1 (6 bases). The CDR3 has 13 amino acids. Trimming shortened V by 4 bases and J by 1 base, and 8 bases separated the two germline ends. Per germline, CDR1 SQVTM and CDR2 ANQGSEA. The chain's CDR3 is CSVVGGSGNTIYF. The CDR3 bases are TGCAGCGTTGTAGGGGGTTCTGGAAACACCATATATTTT.